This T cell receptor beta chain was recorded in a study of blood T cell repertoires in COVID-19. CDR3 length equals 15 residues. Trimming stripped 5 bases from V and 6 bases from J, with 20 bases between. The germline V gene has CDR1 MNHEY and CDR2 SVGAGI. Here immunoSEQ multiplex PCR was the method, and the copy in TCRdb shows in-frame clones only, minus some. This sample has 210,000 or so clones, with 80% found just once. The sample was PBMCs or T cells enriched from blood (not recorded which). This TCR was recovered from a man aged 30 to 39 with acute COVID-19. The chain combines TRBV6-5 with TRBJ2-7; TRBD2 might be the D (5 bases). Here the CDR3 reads CASSSGDLRGIEQYF. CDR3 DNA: TGTGCCAGCAGTAGCGGCGATTTACGAGGGATCGAGCAGTACTTC.